The clone carrying this T cell receptor beta chain was seen many times. Its antigen is currently unknown. This CDR3 is 13 amino acids long. V lost 4 bases to trimming and J lost 0 bases, with 4 bases between them. Germline-derived CDR1 and CDR2 are SGHTA and FQGNSA. This entry comes from a study of T-cell memory formation after mild COVID-19. Study-wide findings and caveats: Clones contracting day 15 to 85 were balanced CD4/CD8; later expanders leaned CD4+.

Each CDR3 protein gets one entry after TCRdb re-called the 5' RACE reads with MiXCR. This table has around 310,000 distinct CDR3 sequences, 14% appearing once. The source material was PBMCs or a T cell subset sorted from them (not recorded which). The origin of this receptor is a man between 18 and 35 years old who had mild COVID-19 (a few samples of this study predate the infection). Cell type and time point are not known. V and J are TRBV7-2 and TRBJ2-1; D is unresolved. The CDR3 reads CASSSNSYNEQFF. The CDR3 coding sequence is TGTGCCAGCAGCTCCAACTCCTACAATGAGCAGTTCTTC.